The entry below gives a single T cell receptor (beta chain) sequence along with its context. What antigen it recognizes has not been identified. No much larger clonotype is one base removed from it; base qualities were not supplied. Library prep was done by the immunoSEQ multiplex PCR assay. As stored in TCRdb, this immuneACCESS dataset retains in-frame rearrangements with V and J assigned. A fraction of the clones does not appear; measured against another copy, unresolved V genes explain less than half of the discrepancy, and the remainder lacks a known reason. For this sample the table gives about 32,000 clones, of which roughly 80% were detected only once. The ten largest clones capture over 0.6% of the sample. This sample was taken from a study of T cells in narcolepsy (dated by TCRdb to 2017 to 2018). Regarding the research as a whole: The study enrolled patients with narcolepsy type 1 or type 2 (NT1, NT2) together with healthy control donors. The study used TCR Vbeta sequencing to track clonotypes in blood and CSF while looking for autoreactive T cells in narcolepsy patients that target self-antigens of hypocretin neurons (hypocretin, TRIB2).

Results the study describes overall, beyond this receptor: In plots comparing CSF and blood CD4+ T cell clonotypes from the same patient, HCRT-specific and TRIB2-specific autoreactive clonotypes were highlighted. According to the report, autoreactive clonotypes were detected serially in the blood of the same patients and of different patients, but not in healthy controls. Certain blood memory CD4+ repertoires from patients and controls had no sequences that matched autoreactive T cell clones. Patients and controls had comparable numbers of sequenced blood memory CD4+ clonotypes, averaging about 37,000 and 33,000, respectively.

Via the germline V gene, CDR1 is ENHRY and CDR2 SYGVKD. The CDR3 numbers 14 residues from cysteine through phenylalanine. The read is trimmed to its CDR3 DNA, 42 bases read in frame from base 1. Cut back by 4 bases and 5 bases, the V and J ends lie 13 bases apart. For TCR Vbeta sequencing, memory CD4+ T cells were sorted ex vivo from the peripheral blood of narcolepsy patients and healthy controls. The sequence is built from TRBV10-3 and TRBJ2-3; 6 matching bases give a weak D call of TRBD2. Sequencing was carried out using memory (CD45RA-) CD4+ T cells from blood. The sample's cell subset or site label, in plain terms: memory T cells sorted ex vivo from peripheral blood. This receptor was identified in a human donor in good health. The CDR3 sequence is CAISVRRGEDTQYF. The base sequence is TGTGCCATCAGTGTGCGGCGGGGCGAAGATACGCAGTATTTT.